The 32 T cell receptor beta chains below were found in one sample sequenced in a study of OX40 agonist ivuxolimab in advanced cancers. Here immunoSEQ multiplex PCR was the method, and the copy in TCRdb shows in-frame clones only, minus some. The profile shows tens of thousands of clones, 75% to 85% of them singletons. This material consisted of CD4+ or CD8+ T cells sorted from blood, taken in a trial of the OX40 agonist ivuxolimab. The receptors stem from an adult with an advanced solid tumor such as melanoma, head and neck, liver or kidney cancer.

The chain carries TRBV25-1 and TRBJ1-2; D not resolved. Trimming took off 6 bases at V and 2 bases at J, with 13 bases between the two ends. This CDR3 region has 14 residues. Per germline, CDR1 MGHDK and CDR2 SYGVNS. The CDR3 loop is CASSPGNLNYGYTF. CDR3 sequence (DNA): TGTGCCAGCAGCCCGGGAAATTTAAACTATGGCTACACCTTC.

This clone has just one count. The rearrangement links TRBV7-2 to TRBJ1-2, with a tentative D call TRBD1 (6 bases). Trimming cost V 5 bases and J 4 bases, with 17 bases left between them. Germline V CDR1 and CDR2: SGHTA, FQGNSA. The length of the CDR3 is 15 residues. The DNA of the CDR3 is TGTGCCAGCAGCCGCGAGCGGGGGCTGGGCTATGGCTACACCTTC. This gives the protein CASSRERGLGYGYTF.

This clone appeared a few times. The rearrangement joins TRBV28 to TRBJ2-1; the D gene is possibly TRBD2 (5 bases). Trimming left V 7 bases short and J 4 bases short, with 20 bases between. Germline CDR1 is MDHEN and CDR2 is SYDVKM. This CDR3 is 16 amino acids long. CDR3 in amino acids: CASTERRASRYNEQFF. CDR3 DNA sequence: TGTGCCAGCACCGAACGTAGGGCTAGCAGGTACAATGAGCAGTTCTTC.

The chain has TRBV7-9 and TRBJ2-5; D is unclear. The germline gives CDR1 SEHNR, CDR2 FQNEAQ (reference sequence). The CDR3 is made up of 12 amino acids. V was trimmed by 2 bases and J by 4 bases, leaving 5 bases between them. The CDR3 bases are TGTGCCAGCAGCTTACTAGGAGAGACCCAGTACTTC. It yields the protein CASSLLGETQYF.

This chain uses TRBV12-5 with TRBJ2-5; 9 bases fit TRBD2. The CDR3 covers 15 residues. Per the germline V gene, CDR1 is LGHNT and CDR2 is FRNRAP. Trimming cost V 2 bases and J 3 bases; bases outside gene matches: 4. CDR3 region: CASGLRGGAEETQYF. The DNA for the CDR3 is TGTGCTAGTGGTTTGCGCGGGGGGGCCGAAGAGACCCAGTACTTC. The full variable domain, with the rest looked up from reference TRBV12-5 and TRBJ2-5, is DARVTQTPRHKVTEMGQEVTMRCQPILGHNTVFWYRQTMMQGLELLAYFRNRAPLDDSGMPKDRFSAEMPDATLATLKIQPSEPRDSAVYFCASGLRGGAEETQYFGPGTRLLVL.

The chain is built from TRBV16 and TRBJ1-2; D not resolved. Germline lookup yields CDR1 KGHSY and CDR2 FQNENV. Trimming stripped 4 bases from V and 2 bases from J, with 8 bases between. The CDR3 extends over 13 amino acids. CDR3 nucleotides: TGTGCCAGCAGCCCCGGACCCAACTATGGCTACACCTTC. Amino acids: CASSPGPNYGYTF.

The chain carries TRBV6-5 and TRBJ1-2; D not resolved. V was trimmed by 6 bases and J by 5 bases, leaving 10 bases between them. CDR3 size: 12 residues. Per the germline V gene, CDR1 is MNHEY and CDR2 is SVGAGI. The CDR3, as DNA: TGTGCCAGCAGCGAAGGCCCTTATGGCTACACCTTC. As protein: CASSEGPYGYTF.

To note about this clone: The same CDR3 can be traced to other DNA sequences in this sample. The CDR3 here is CASSLDSRTDTQYF. The CDR3 region has the DNA TGCGCCAGCAGCTTGGACAGTCGCACAGATACGCAGTATTTT. The chain has TRBV5-1 and TRBJ2-3; D ambiguous. Germline V gene sequence: CDR1 SGHRS, CDR2 YFSETQ. V lost 0 bases and J 1 base, leaving 6 bases between the germline ends. The CDR3 contains 14 residues.

J is TRBJ2-1 and V is TRBV10-1; no firm D call. CDR1 WNHNN and CDR2 SYGVQD come from the germline V gene (reference sequence). This CDR3 spans 13 amino acids. V was clipped by 6 bases and J by 9 bases, with 15 bases between them. CDR3 residues: CASSSGRFGEQFF. The CDR3 bases are TGCGCCAGCAGCTCGGGCCGCTTCGGTGAGCAGTTCTTC.

V gene TRBV15 combines with J gene TRBJ1-3; 8 bases map to TRBD1. The CDR3 sequence is 17 residues long. Germline CDR1 LNHNV, CDR2 YYDKDF (reference sequence). V lost 0 bases and J lost 4; bases outside the gene matches: 8. The CDR3 sequence: CATSRDRRTGIGNTIYF. The CDR3 DNA is TGTGCCACCAGCAGAGATCGAAGGACAGGGATAGGAAACACCATATATTTT.

The rearrangement uses TRBV5-1 and TRBJ2-5, with D unresolved. Trimming cost V 9 bases and J 5 bases, with 17 bases left between them. This CDR3 has 13 residues. The germline V gene has CDR1 SGHRS and CDR2 YFSETQ. As DNA, the CDR3 is TGCGCCACCCGTGTCAAGTTAATGGAGACCCAGTACTTC. This gives the protein CATRVKLMETQYF.

This chain connects TRBV5-1 to TRBJ2-3; no clear D gene. This CDR3 has 12 amino acids. The V end lost 0 bases, the J end lost 5 bases, and 4 bases lay between the germline ends. Germline values: CDR1 SGHRS, CDR2 YFSETQ. The CDR3 reads CASSLALDTQYF. The CDR3 DNA is TGCGCCAGCAGCTTGGCCCTAGATACGCAGTATTTT.

The chain carries TRBV4-3 and TRBJ2-7; TRBD1 aligns across 10 bases. Germline lookup yields CDR1 LGHNA and CDR2 YSLEER. This CDR3 comprises 16 residues. The junction had 6 bases not matched to a gene; V was cut back by 1 base and J by 3 bases. DNA of the CDR3: TGCGCCAGCAGCCAAGGACTATGGACAGGGGGCTACGAGCAGTACTTC. This gives the protein CASSQGLWTGGYEQYF.

The CDR3 is CASSLGGVRGYTF. CDR3 nucleotides: TGTGCCAGCAGCTTGGGGGGCGTCAGGGGCTACACCTTC. This rearrangement joins TRBV5-4 to TRBJ1-2, with D possibly matching TRBD1 (5 bases). V was pared by 0 bases and J by 8 bases, with 11 bases between. CDR1 is SGHNT, CDR2 YYREEE, per germline (reference sequence). The length of the CDR3 is 13 residues.

The chain employs TRBV6-6 and TRBJ2-3, with 13 bases matching TRBD2. The CDR3 spans 16 residues. J gave up 5 bases and V 4 bases, and 6 bases lay outside the gene matches. Germline assignment: CDR1 MNHNY and CDR2 SVGAGI (reference sequence). The CDR3 region is CASSSPRTSGRDTQYF. In nucleotides, the CDR3 is TGTGCCAGCAGTTCTCCTAGGACTAGCGGGAGAGATACGCAGTATTTT.

This chain joins TRBV4-1 and TRBJ2-1; TRBD2 agrees at 14 bases. This CDR3 comprises 16 residues. The V and J ends lost 4 bases and 7 bases, in that order; junction bases with no gene match: 6. The germline CDR1 and CDR2 sequences are MGHRA and YSYEKL. CDR3 in amino acids: CASSRYRTSGRNEQFF. CDR3 DNA sequence: TGCGCCAGCAGCCGGTATAGGACTAGCGGGAGGAATGAGCAGTTCTTC.

This rearrangement joins TRBV5-1 to TRBJ2-1; 8 positions match TRBD2. Germline V gene sequence: CDR1 SGHRS, CDR2 YFSETQ. The CDR3 is 15 amino acids. J gave up 0 bases and V 2 bases, and 1 base lay outside the gene matches. CDR3 sequence reads: CASSLAGASYNEQFF. CDR3 bases: TGCGCCAGCAGCTTAGCGGGGGCCTCCTACAATGAGCAGTTCTTC.

The chain has TRBV4-3 and TRBJ2-1; D uncertain. The V end lost 0 bases, the J end lost 0 bases, and 6 bases lay between the germline ends. CDR1 is LGHNA, CDR2 YSLEER, per germline. This CDR3 has 15 residues. The CDR3 spells CASSQDGSSYNEQFF. The CDR3 DNA follows: TGCGCCAGCAGCCAAGACGGCAGCTCCTACAATGAGCAGTTCTTC.

The chain couples TRBV5-8 to TRBJ1-5, with D possibly TRBD1 on 6 matching bases. CDR3 length: 17 residues. CDR1 and CDR2 (germline): SGHTS, YDEGEE. The V end lost 2 bases, the J end lost 1 base, and 16 bases lay between the germline ends. CDR3 sequence reads: CASSFNLGARSNQPQHF. DNA of the CDR3: TGTGCCAGCAGCTTTAATCTGGGGGCCAGGAGCAATCAGCCCCAGCATTTT.

V gene TRBV5-1 combines with J gene TRBJ1-3; D unclear. The germline gives CDR1 SGHRS, CDR2 YFSETQ. This CDR3 contains 16 residues. V lost 4 bases to trimming and J lost 2 bases, with 16 bases between them. The CDR3 loop reads CASSPLVGDTGNTIYF. The CDR3 bases are TGCGCCAGCAGCCCTTTAGTAGGAGACACTGGAAACACCATATATTTT.

The CDR3 reads CASREGRGYEQYF. The DNA of the CDR3 is TGTGCCAGCAGGGAGGGACGAGGGTACGAGCAGTACTTC. The genes are TRBV28 and TRBJ2-7; D is possibly TRBD2 (6 bases). The germline V gene has CDR1 MDHEN and CDR2 SYDVKM. The V end lost 6 bases, the J end lost 4 bases, and 13 bases lay between the germline ends. The CDR3 contains 13 residues.

This clone came up a few times. The V and J genes are TRBV6-5 and TRBJ2-1; no clear D. Germline CDR1 MNHEY, CDR2 SVGAGI. Trimming stripped 2 bases from V and 6 bases from J, with 14 bases between. The CDR3 covers 15 residues. The CDR3 here is CASSYRAYGINEQFF. The CDR3, as DNA: TGTGCCAGCAGTTACCGGGCATACGGAATCAATGAGCAGTTCTTC.

This chain uses TRBV18 with TRBJ2-7, with D perhaps matching TRBD1 (5 bases). Trimming took off 3 bases at V and 6 bases at J, with 15 bases between the two ends. There are 14 residues in the CDR3. The V gene's germline CDR1 is KGHSH and CDR2 LQKENI. The CDR3 nucleotides read TGTGCCAGCTCACCTGGGGCTCAACGCCCCGAGCAGTACTTC. This gives the protein CASSPGAQRPEQYF.

This rearrangement joins TRBV30 to TRBJ2-2, with 11 bases that match TRBD2. Germline-derived CDR1 and CDR2 are GTSNPN and SVGIG (reference sequence). Trimming removed 3 bases from V and 5 bases from J; junction bases left unmatched: 5. This CDR3 is 15 amino acids long. In nucleotides, the CDR3 is TGTGCCTGGAGACTAGCGGGAGCTGGGACCGGGGAGCTGTTTTTT. The encoded protein is CAWRLAGAGTGELFF.

CDR3 residues: CASSLNSGWGRDTQYF. The CDR3 DNA follows: TGTGCCAGCAGCTTAAATTCGGGATGGGGTAGAGATACGCAGTATTTT. The V and J genes are TRBV7-3 and TRBJ2-3; the D gene is possibly TRBD2 (5 bases). V gave up 1 base and J gave up 5 bases, with 16 bases separating them. The CDR3 totals 16 residues. In germline, CDR1 is SGHTA, CDR2 FQGTGA.

The chain combines TRBV28 with TRBJ2-5; 8 nucleotides align to TRBD1. Germline lookup yields CDR1 MDHEN and CDR2 SYDVKM. The trim removed 6 bases at V and 4 bases at J, leaving 7 bases unmatched. The CDR3 covers 14 residues. The CDR3 region is CASSRDRGPETQYF. The CDR3 DNA is TGTGCCAGCAGCCGAGACAGGGGCCCAGAGACCCAGTACTTC.

The chain couples TRBV10-3 to TRBJ1-2; no firm D call. V lost 1 base, J lost 0 bases, and 9 bases lay in between. CDR1 ENHRY and CDR2 SYGVKD come from the germline V gene. The CDR3 is 15 amino acids. DNA of the CDR3: TGTGCCATCAGTGAGTTCAGCCTCACTAACTATGGCTACACCTTC. This gives the protein CAISEFSLTNYGYTF.

In regard to this clone: Other DNA sequences in this specimen translate into the identical CDR3. The chain uses TRBV2 and TRBJ2-7; the D is unclear. The germline gives CDR1 SNHLY, CDR2 FYNNEI. The CDR3 has 13 amino acids. The V end lost 5 bases, the J end lost 7 bases, and 15 bases lay between the germline ends. CDR3 protein: CASSFESSIEQYV. The CDR3 coding sequence is TGTGCCAGCAGTTTTGAGTCTTCCATTGAGCAGTACGTC.

The V and J genes are TRBV15 and TRBJ2-1; D possibly uses TRBD1 or TRBD2 (6 bases each). The CDR3 consists of 14 residues. The V end lost 0 bases, the J end lost 8 bases, and 11 bases lay between the germline ends. From germline, CDR1 is LNHNV and CDR2 YYDKDF (reference sequence). The CDR3 reads CATSRDRGVYEQFF. CDR3 DNA: TGTGCCACCAGCAGAGATAGGGGGGTATATGAGCAGTTCTTC. Full variable domain (outside the CDR3, taken from reference TRBV15 and TRBJ2-1): DAMVIQNPRYQVTQFGKPVTLSCSQTLNHNVMYWYQQKSSQAPKLLFHYYDKDFNNEADTPDNFQSRRPNTSFCFLDIRSPGLGDTAMYLCATSRDRGVYEQFFGPGTRLTVL.

The table lists this clone with a few counts. V gene TRBV19 combines with J gene TRBJ1-1, with TRBD1 identical over 9 bases. The CDR3 is made up of 11 amino acids. Germline-derived CDR1 and CDR2 are LNHDA and SQIVND (reference sequence). J gave up 10 bases and V 6 bases, and 3 bases lay outside the gene matches. The CDR3 DNA reads as TGTGCCAGTAGCTCGACAGGGGGAGCTTTCTTT. Its translation: CASSSTGGAFF.

This sequence joins TRBV9 and TRBJ2-7; TRBD2 matches 11 bases. V gave up 3 bases and J gave up 2 bases; unmatched junction bases: 4. The germline V gene encodes CDR1 SGDLS and CDR2 YYNGEE. The CDR3 runs to 15 residues. CDR3 coding DNA: TGTGCCAGCAGCGCGGGACTAGCGGTGGCCTACGAGCAGTACTTC. Its protein product is CASSAGLAVAYEQYF.

V is TRBV11-2 and J is TRBJ2-7, with 10 positions matching TRBD1. V lost 3 bases, J lost 2 bases, and 4 bases stayed unmatched. The CDR3 runs 15 residues. Germline-derived CDR1 and CDR2 are SGHAT and FQNNGV. The DNA of the CDR3 is TGTGCCAGCAGCTTTAGGGGGACAGGGGCCTACGAGCAGTACTTC. Residues: CASSFRGTGAYEQYF.